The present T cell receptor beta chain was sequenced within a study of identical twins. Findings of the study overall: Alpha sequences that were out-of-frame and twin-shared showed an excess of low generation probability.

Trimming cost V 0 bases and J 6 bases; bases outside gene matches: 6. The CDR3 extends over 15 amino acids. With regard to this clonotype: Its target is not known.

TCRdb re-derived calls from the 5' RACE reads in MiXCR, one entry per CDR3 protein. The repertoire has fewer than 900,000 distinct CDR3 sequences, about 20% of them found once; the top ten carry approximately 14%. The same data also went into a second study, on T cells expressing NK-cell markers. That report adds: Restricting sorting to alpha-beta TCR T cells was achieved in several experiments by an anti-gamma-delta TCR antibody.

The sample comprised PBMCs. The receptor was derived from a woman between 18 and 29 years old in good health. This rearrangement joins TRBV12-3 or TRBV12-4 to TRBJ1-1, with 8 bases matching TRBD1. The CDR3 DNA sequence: TGTGCCAGCAGTTTAGCCATGGACAGGGTCGCTGAAGCTTTCTTT. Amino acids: CASSLAMDRVAEAFF.